The clone carrying this T cell receptor beta chain was found a few times. Its antigen remains unknown. The entry originates in a study of Ad26.COV2.S vaccination and SARS-CoV-2 variants. Background on the study: The vaccine Ad26.COV2.S was put into the muscle once, or twice with 56 days between. Study-wide findings and caveats: Vaccine recipients showed a spike-specific TCR breadth that was higher than in placebo recipients. Assessments of TCR breadth and depth may have underestimated the total T cell responses.

Data came from immunoSEQ multiplex PCR; TCRdb stores just in-frame clones and leaves some out. The sample gives around 320,000 clones, 86% of which show up once; more than 1.5% is in the top ten. V lost 1 base and J lost 14, with 12 bases in between. The germline V gene encodes CDR1 SGHTA and CDR2 FQGNSA. The CDR3 runs to 13 residues. Treatment of the sample: roughly 19 received Ad26.COV2.S at low or high dose, single or two shots; about 5 received placebo; per-sample allocation not given. Collection of the samples took place on day 63 after the first injection of vaccine or placebo. The source material was peripheral blood, sampled in a trial of Ad26.COV2.S vaccine versus placebo. The rearrangement uses TRBV7-2 and TRBJ1-6; D is undetermined. This clonotype originated in a person aged 18-65 years who received the Ad26.COV2.S COVID-19 vaccine or a placebo. The CDR3 bases are TGTGCCAGCAGCTTAGAAGTAGGTGGGGCCCTCCACTTT. It specifies CASSLEVGGALHF. Using reference TRBV7-2 and TRBJ1-6 for the parts outside the CDR3, the full variable domain is GAGVSQSPSNKVTEKGKDVELRCDPISGHTALYWYRQSLGQGLEFLIYFQGNSAPDKSGLPSDRFSAERTGGSVSTLTIQRTQQEDSAVYLCASSLEVGGALHFGNGTRLTVT.